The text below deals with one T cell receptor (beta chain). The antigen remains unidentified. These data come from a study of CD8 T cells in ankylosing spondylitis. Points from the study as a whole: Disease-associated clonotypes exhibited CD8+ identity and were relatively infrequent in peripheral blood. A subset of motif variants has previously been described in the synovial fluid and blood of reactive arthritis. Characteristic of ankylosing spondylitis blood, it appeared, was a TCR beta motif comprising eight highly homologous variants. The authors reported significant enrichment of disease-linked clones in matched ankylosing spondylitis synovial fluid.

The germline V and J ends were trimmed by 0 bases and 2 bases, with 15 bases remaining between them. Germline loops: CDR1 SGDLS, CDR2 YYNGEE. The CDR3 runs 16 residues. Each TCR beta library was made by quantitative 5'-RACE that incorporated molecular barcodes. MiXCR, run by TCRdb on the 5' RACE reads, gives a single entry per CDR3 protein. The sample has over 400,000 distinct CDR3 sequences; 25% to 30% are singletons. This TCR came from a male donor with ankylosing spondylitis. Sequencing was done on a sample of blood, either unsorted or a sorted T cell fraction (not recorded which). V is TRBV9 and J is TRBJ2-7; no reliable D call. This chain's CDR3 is CASSVVWGRLAYEQYF. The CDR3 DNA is TGTGCCAGCAGCGTAGTATGGGGTAGATTGGCCTACGAGCAGTACTTC.